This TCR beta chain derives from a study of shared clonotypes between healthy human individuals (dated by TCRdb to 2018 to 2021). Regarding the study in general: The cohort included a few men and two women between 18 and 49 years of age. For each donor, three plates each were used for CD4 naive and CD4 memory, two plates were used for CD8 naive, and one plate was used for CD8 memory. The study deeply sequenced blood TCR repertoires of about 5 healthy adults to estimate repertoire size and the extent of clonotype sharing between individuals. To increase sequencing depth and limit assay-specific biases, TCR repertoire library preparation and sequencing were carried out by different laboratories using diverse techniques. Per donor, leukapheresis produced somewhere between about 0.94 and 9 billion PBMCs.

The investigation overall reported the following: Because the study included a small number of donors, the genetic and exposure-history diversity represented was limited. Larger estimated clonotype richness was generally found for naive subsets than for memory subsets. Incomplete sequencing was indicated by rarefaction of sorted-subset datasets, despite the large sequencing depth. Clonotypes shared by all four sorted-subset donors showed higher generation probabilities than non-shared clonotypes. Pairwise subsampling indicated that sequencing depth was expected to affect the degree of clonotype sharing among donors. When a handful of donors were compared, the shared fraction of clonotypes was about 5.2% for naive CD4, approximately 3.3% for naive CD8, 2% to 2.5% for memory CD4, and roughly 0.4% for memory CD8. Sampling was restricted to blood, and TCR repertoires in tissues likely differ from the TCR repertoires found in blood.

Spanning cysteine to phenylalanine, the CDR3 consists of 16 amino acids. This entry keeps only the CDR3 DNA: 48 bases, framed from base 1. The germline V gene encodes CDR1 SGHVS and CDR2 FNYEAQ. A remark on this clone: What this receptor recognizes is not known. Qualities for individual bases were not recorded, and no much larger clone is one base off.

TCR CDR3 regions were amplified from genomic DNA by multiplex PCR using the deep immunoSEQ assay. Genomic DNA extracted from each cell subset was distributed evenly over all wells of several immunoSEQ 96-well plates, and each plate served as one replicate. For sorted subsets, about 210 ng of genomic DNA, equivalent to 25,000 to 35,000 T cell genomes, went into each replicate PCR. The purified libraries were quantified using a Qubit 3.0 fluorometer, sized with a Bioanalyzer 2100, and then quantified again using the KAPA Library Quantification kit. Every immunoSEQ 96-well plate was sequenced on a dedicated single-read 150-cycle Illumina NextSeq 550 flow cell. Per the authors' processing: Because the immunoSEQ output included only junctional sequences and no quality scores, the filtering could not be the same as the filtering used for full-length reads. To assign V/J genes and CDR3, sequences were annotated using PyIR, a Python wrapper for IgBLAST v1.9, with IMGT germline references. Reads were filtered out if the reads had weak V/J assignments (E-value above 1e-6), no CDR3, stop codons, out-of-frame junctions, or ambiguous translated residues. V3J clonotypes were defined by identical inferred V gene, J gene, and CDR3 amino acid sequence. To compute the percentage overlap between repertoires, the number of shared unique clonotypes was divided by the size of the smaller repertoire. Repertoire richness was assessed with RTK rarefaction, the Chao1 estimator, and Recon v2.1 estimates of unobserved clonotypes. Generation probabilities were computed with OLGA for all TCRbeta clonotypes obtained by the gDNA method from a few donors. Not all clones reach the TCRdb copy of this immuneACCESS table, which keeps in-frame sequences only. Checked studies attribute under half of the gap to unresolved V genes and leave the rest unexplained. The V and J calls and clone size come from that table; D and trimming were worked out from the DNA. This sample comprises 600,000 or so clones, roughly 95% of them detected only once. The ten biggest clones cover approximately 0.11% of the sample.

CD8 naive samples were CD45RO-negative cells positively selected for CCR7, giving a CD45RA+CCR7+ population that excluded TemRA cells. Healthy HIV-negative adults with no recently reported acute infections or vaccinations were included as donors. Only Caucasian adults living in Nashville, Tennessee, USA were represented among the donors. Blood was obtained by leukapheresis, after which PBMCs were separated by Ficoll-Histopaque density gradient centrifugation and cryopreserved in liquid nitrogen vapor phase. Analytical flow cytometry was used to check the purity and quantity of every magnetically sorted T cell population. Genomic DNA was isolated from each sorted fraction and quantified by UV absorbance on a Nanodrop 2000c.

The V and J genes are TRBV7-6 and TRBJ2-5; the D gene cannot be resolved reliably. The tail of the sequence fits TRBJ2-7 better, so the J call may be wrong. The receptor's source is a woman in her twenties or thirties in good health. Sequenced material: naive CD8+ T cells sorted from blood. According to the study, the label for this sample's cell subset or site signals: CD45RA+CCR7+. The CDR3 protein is CASSLARDAAPYEQYF. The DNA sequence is TGTGCCAGCAGCTTAGCGCGTGATGCTGCCCCCTACGAGCAGTACTTC.